This T cell receptor beta chain was captured in a study of cytomegalovirus exposure and HLA in healthy donors. The study, taken as a whole, reports: Roughly even sequencing depth across donors was the assumption behind the presence/absence analyses. Cytomegalovirus status was reportedly diagnosed by the classifier with high specificity and sensitivity. Three CMV-associated chains proved CMV antigen-specific in vitro. Cytomegalovirus-associated TCR beta chains were listed, numbering roughly 150.

This clone appeared a single time. Its antigen is as yet unknown. The CDR3 is made up of 13 amino acids. V was pared by 6 bases and J by 3 bases, with 13 bases between. Per the germline V gene, CDR1 is SGHRS and CDR2 is YFSETQ. The PCR ran on 60 Vbeta and 13 Jbeta primers. The assay was immunoSEQ multiplex PCR, and TCRdb's table has in-frame clones only and misses some. This table holds approximately 190,000 clones, about 81% found once. J is TRBJ2-7 and V is TRBV5-1, with D possibly TRBD2 on 6 matching bases. Input material: PBMCs. This clonotype originated in a woman in her late teens or twenties in good health and CMV-seronegative. CDR3 DNA: TGCGCCAGCACACCCGGGACTGGCTACGAGCAGTACTTC. Translated: CASTPGTGYEQYF.